This T cell receptor beta chain stems from a study of blood T cell repertoires in COVID-19. Study-wide context: COVID-19 samples, acute and convalescent, were from the United States, Italy and Spain. Sources were T cells, B-cell-depleted T cells, or PBMCs; the material itself was cDNA or gDNA.

This CDR3 is 17 amino acids long. Germline V gene data show CDR1 as SGDLS and CDR2 as YYNGEE. With V trimmed by 2 bases and J by 1 base, 7 bases remained unmatched. Original handling: Estimated nucleated cell counts came from reference gene primer amplification. TCRdb keeps only in-frame clones here, not all; method: immunoSEQ multiplex PCR. V and J calls and clone size are those listed in that table; D and trimming were worked out from the DNA. The sample records some 180,000 clones, approximately 90% being singletons. Enrolment of Seattle patients took place during active infection, and they were followed longitudinally.

The clonotype originates from a man aged 50-59 years with COVID-19, enrolled during active disease. The specimen sequenced was peripheral blood. The chain combines TRBV9 with TRBJ2-1, with 9 positions matching TRBD2. CDR3 coding DNA: TGTGCCAGCAGCGTCTCTAGCGGGATTTGGTCCTACAATGAGCAGTTCTTC. Translating it yields CASSVSSGIWSYNEQFF.